A selection of T cell receptor beta chains follows, all from one sample in a study of blood T cell repertoires in COVID-19. Repertoires were generated with immunoSEQ multiplex PCR, while TCRdb's copy carries only in-frame clones and drops some. The sample has 100,000 to 150,000 clones; more than 65% are singletons. The material sequenced was peripheral blood. These receptors were obtained from a human donor in a cohort sampled during active COVID-19. CDR3s include the opening cysteine and the closing phenylalanine or tryptophan. Fields, in order: V gene, J gene, D gene, clone size, CDR3 DNA, CDR3 protein. D genes are given only for firm matches. Clone size is not always given. Where it is, it says once, few, many or a class for expanded clones.

TRBV5-5	TRBJ2-4	TRBD2	-	TGTGCCAGCAGCTACCCCGGGGGGGTGGGAAACATTCAGTACTTC	CASSYPGGVGNIQYF
TRBV15	TRBJ2-7	TRBD2	-	TGTGCCACCAGCAGGACCCTGCAACTAGCGGGGGGTGCCTACGAGCAGTACTTC	CATSRTLQLAGGAYEQYF
TRBV18	TRBJ2-7	TRBD1	-	TGTGCCAGCTCACCCTCGACAGGGGAATACGAGCAGTACTTC	CASSPSTGEYEQYF
TRBV11-2	TRBJ2-2	TRBD2	-	TGTGCCAGCAGCAATCTAGCGGGGGGGAACACCGGGGAGCTGTTTTTT	CASSNLAGGNTGELFF
TRBV11-2	TRBJ2-6	-	few	TGTGCCAGCAGCTCCCGGGGAGGTCTGGGGGCCAACGTCCTGACTTTC	CASSSRGGLGANVLTF
TRBV5-1	TRBJ1-2	TRBD1	-	TGCGCCAGCAGCCCAGGACAGGGCCGGGGGGAATATGGCTACACCTTC	CASSPGQGRGEYGYTF
TRBV27	TRBJ1-1	-	-	TGTGCCTGTGGGCCCGGCAGGGGCGCCGCGAACACTGAAGCTTTCTTT	CACGPGRGAANTEAFF
TRBV6-2/TRBV6-3	TRBJ1-6	-	-	TGTGCCAGCAGTTACGTCAGCCAGGGTACGAGGAGATATAATTCACCCCTCCACTTT	CASSYVSQGTRRYNSPLHF
TRBV19	TRBJ1-1	-	-	TGTGCCAGTGGGCACCGAACGAACACTGAAGCTTTCTTT	CASGHRTNTEAFF
TRBV5-1	TRBJ2-3	-	once	TGCGCCAGCAGCTTGAGGGCTAGCGCAGATACGCAGTATTTT	CASSLRASADTQYF
TRBV5-1	TRBJ2-3	TRBD1	-	TGCGCCAGCAGCTCAAGACTCGGGACAGGGCAATCAGATACGCAGTATTTT	CASSSRLGTGQSDTQYF
TRBV20-1	TRBJ2-5	TRBD2	-	TGCAGTGCGAGTAGCGGGGGGGACCAAGAGACCCGGTACTTC	CSASSGGDQETRYF
TRBV2	TRBJ1-3	-	-	TGTGCCAGCAGTATTGACAGATTAGGAAACACCATATATTTT	CASSIDRLGNTIYF
TRBV6-1	TRBJ1-2	TRBD1	few	TGTGCCAGCAGTGAATATAGACAGGGGAACTATGGCTACACCTTC	CASSEYRQGNYGYTF
TRBV2	TRBJ1-1	TRBD1	-	TGTGCCAGCAGGGAGACAGGGAGCACTGAAGCTTTCTTT	CASRETGSTEAFF
TRBV4-1	TRBJ2-1	-	-	TGCGCCAGCAGCCAAGATAAGGGGGGGGGTTCCTACAATGAGCAGTTCTTC	CASSQDKGGGSYNEQFF
TRBV18	TRBJ2-1	TRBD2	-	TGTGCCAGCTCACCAACCTCGGGAGGAACCTACAATGAGCAGTTCTTC	CASSPTSGGTYNEQFF
TRBV7-8	TRBJ2-2	TRBD2	-	TGTGCCAGCAGCTCTAGCGGGGGGCGATACACCGGGGAGCTGTTTTTT	CASSSSGGRYTGELFF
TRBV28	TRBJ1-2	-	-	TGTGCCAGCAGCCCGACCGGGACACACTATGGCTACACCTTC	CASSPTGTHYGYTF
TRBV11-3	TRBJ2-1	TRBD2	-	TGTGCCAGCAGCTCGCTAGCGGGAGGAGGGGGTGAGCAGTTCTTC	CASSSLAGGGGEQFF
TRBV19	TRBJ2-7	TRBD1	-	TGTGCCAGTAGCGCGACAGGGGGCGAGCAGTACTTC	CASSATGGEQYF
TRBV5-6	TRBJ2-3	-	-	TGTGCCAGCAGCCTTACGAGGTCCCATACGCAGTATTTT	CASSLTRSHTQYF
TRBV27	TRBJ1-1	-	-	TGTGCCAGCAGCCCACCCCCCGGGACAACGATGAACACTGAAGCTTTCTTT	CASSPPPGTTMNTEAFF
TRBV2	TRBJ1-6	-	-	TGTGCCAGCAGTGTTTCTGCGGATTCACCCCTCCACTTT	CASSVSADSPLHF
TRBV15	TRBJ2-5	-	-	TGTGCCACCAGCAGGGGCGGGGGCAGATCGTACCAAGAGACCCAGTACTTC	CATSRGGGRSYQETQYF
TRBV30	TRBJ2-7	-	-	TGTGCCTGGATGAGCTCCTACGAGCAGTACTTC	CAWMSSYEQYF
TRBV6-6	TRBJ1-2	TRBD1	-	TGTGCCAGCAGCCCGCAGGGGGACTATGGCTACACCTTC	CASSPQGDYGYTF
TRBV5-4	TRBJ2-5	-	-	TGTGCCAGCAGCTTGGGCGGACAGTACGGAGAGACCCAGTACTTC	CASSLGGQYGETQYF
TRBV18	TRBJ1-1	-	-	TGTGCCACTTCGGTGGCAGGGTGGACTGAAGCTTTCTTT	CATSVAGWTEAFF
TRBV9	TRBJ2-5	TRBD2	-	TGTGCCAGCAGCCTAACGGGGGGAGAGACCCAGTACTTC	CASSLTGGETQYF
TRBV7-9	TRBJ2-1	TRBD1	-	TGTGCCAGCAGCTCCACGGGACAGGGCGTCCACAATGAGCAGTTCTTC	CASSSTGQGVHNEQFF
TRBV18	TRBJ1-3	-	-	TGTGCCAGCTCACCCTCTTGGTCGGACTTCGGATACACCATATATTTT	CASSPSWSDFGYTIYF
TRBV4-3	TRBJ1-3	-	-	TGCGCCAGCAGCCAAGACCAGTCCTCTGGAAACACCATATATTTT	CASSQDQSSGNTIYF